A selection of T cell receptor beta chains follows, all from one sample in a study of CD8+CD57+ T cells in acquired aplastic anemia. TCRdb reprocessed the reads via MiXCR and lists one record per CDR3 protein. This table holds over 150,000 distinct CDR3 sequences, around 50% found once. The material sequenced was sorted CD4+, CD8+, or CD8+CD57+ T cells (not recorded which) from PBMCs. The receptor set was obtained from a human donor with aplastic anemia. Both conserved end residues are part of each CDR3. D genes are given only for firm matches. Size tells how often a clone was seen (once, few, many) or the class of an expanded clone, and some rows leave it out.

j_gene: TRBJ1-6; len: 16; d_gene: NA; abundance: NA; v_gene: TRBV18; CDR3nt: TGTGCCAGCTCACCGTTTGGAGGGGCTAATCCTTCACCCCTCCACTTT; CDR3aa: CASSPFGGANPSPLHF
j_gene: TRBJ2-3; len: 16; d_gene: NA; abundance: NA; v_gene: TRBV9; CDR3nt: TGTGCCAGCAGCAAGGACGGGGGCTTTAGCACAGATACGCAGTATTTT; CDR3aa: CASSKDGGFSTDTQYF
j_gene: TRBJ2-1; len: 16; d_gene: TRBD2; abundance: few; v_gene: TRBV6-1; CDR3nt: TGTGCCAGCAGCTTCCACCGGGGGGGGCAGAACAATGAGCAGTTCTTC; CDR3aa: CASSFHRGGQNNEQFF
j_gene: TRBJ2-3; len: 12; d_gene: NA; abundance: many; v_gene: TRBV20-1; CDR3nt: TGCAGTGCTAGCTACGGCACAGATACGCAGTATTTT; CDR3aa: CSASYGTDTQYF
j_gene: TRBJ1-6; len: 16; d_gene: NA; abundance: many; v_gene: TRBV6-2/TRBV6-3; CDR3nt: TGTGCCAGCAGTTTGACCTGGGGGTCTGGTAATTCACCCCTCCACTTT; CDR3aa: CASSLTWGSGNSPLHF
j_gene: TRBJ2-3; len: 11; d_gene: NA; abundance: NA; v_gene: TRBV2; CDR3nt: TGCGCCAGCAGCCGGGACAACGCGCAGTATTTT; CDR3aa: CASSRDNAQYF
j_gene: TRBJ1-2; len: 13; d_gene: NA; abundance: NA; v_gene: TRBV29-1; CDR3nt: TGCAGCGGGACACCCCCAGGCAACTATGGCTACACCTTC; CDR3aa: CSGTPPGNYGYTF
j_gene: TRBJ2-5; len: 13; d_gene: NA; abundance: few; v_gene: TRBV15; CDR3nt: TGTGCCACCAGCAGAGCTTATTTGGAGACCCAGTACTTC; CDR3aa: CATSRAYLETQYF
j_gene: TRBJ2-7; len: 15; d_gene: NA; abundance: many; v_gene: TRBV19; CDR3nt: TGTGCCAGTAGTAGGCTGGCTAGTGAAGGCTACGAGCAGTACTTC; CDR3aa: CASSRLASEGYEQYF
j_gene: TRBJ1-3; len: 16; d_gene: NA; abundance: many; v_gene: TRBV7-8; CDR3nt: TGTGCCAGCAGCCTAGGCTCCAGGATTTCTGGAAACACCATATATTTT; CDR3aa: CASSLGSRISGNTIYF
j_gene: TRBJ1-6; len: 17; d_gene: NA; abundance: few; v_gene: TRBV10-3; CDR3nt: TGTGCCATCAGTGAGTCGAGTGATAGTCTCTATTCCTCACCCCTCCACTTT; CDR3aa: CAISESSDSLYSSPLHF
j_gene: TRBJ2-7; len: 13; d_gene: NA; abundance: NA; v_gene: TRBV4-2; CDR3nt: TGTGCCAGCAGCCAAGGGATCGAGACAGCGCACTTTTTC; CDR3aa: CASSQGIETAHFF
j_gene: TRBJ2-7; len: 13; d_gene: NA; abundance: many; v_gene: TRBV6-1; CDR3nt: TGTGCCAGCAGTAGGGACCGTCCCTACGAGCAGTACTTC; CDR3aa: CASSRDRPYEQYF
j_gene: TRBJ1-1; len: 14; d_gene: NA; abundance: NA; v_gene: TRBV4-3; CDR3nt: TGCGCCAGCAGCCAAGAGGGCAGGTGGACTGAAGCTTTCTTT; CDR3aa: CASSQEGRWTEAFF
j_gene: TRBJ1-6; len: 13; d_gene: TRBD1; abundance: many; v_gene: TRBV19; CDR3nt: TGTGCCACCCGGGACAGGCTTCCTTCACCCCTCCACTTT; CDR3aa: CATRDRLPSPLHF
j_gene: TRBJ2-3; len: 12; d_gene: TRBD1; abundance: once; v_gene: TRBV29-1; CDR3nt: TGCAGCGTGGGACAGCACACAGATACGCAGTATTTT; CDR3aa: CSVGQHTDTQYF
j_gene: TRBJ1-1; len: 13; d_gene: TRBD1; abundance: NA; v_gene: TRBV4-1; CDR3nt: TGCGCCAGCAGCCCACTCGACAGGGTCGGAGCTTTCTTT; CDR3aa: CASSPLDRVGAFF
j_gene: TRBJ2-7; len: 17; d_gene: NA; abundance: NA; v_gene: TRBV2; CDR3nt: TGTGCCAGCAGTGAGGGGCAAGCCCTATCAGGCTCCTACGAGCAGTACTTC; CDR3aa: CASSEGQALSGSYEQYF
j_gene: TRBJ1-2; len: 14; d_gene: TRBD1; abundance: many; v_gene: TRBV20-1; CDR3nt: TGCAGTGCTAGGGGGGACAGGGGTGACTATGGCTACACCTTC; CDR3aa: CSARGDRGDYGYTF